Below, 6 T cell receptor beta chains from the same sample are listed, as sequenced in a study of T cell repertoires in cytomegalovirus infection. TCRdb passed the reads through MiXCR, listing each CDR3 protein once. The sample holds roughly 630,000 distinct CDR3 sequences, 20% to 25% seen once. Material: CD8+ T cells from PBMCs. These receptors came from a human donor in good health (CMV status not recorded). Some clones in this sample may be carry-over from other donors' samples.

This clonotype came up a few times. J is TRBJ2-7 and V is TRBV4-1; D not resolved. The CDR3 contains 13 residues. CDR1 is MGHRA, CDR2 YSYEKL, per germline. V lost 1 base, J lost 5 bases, and 9 bases lay in between. This chain's CDR3 is CASSQAEAHEQYF. For the CDR3, the DNA is TGCGCCAGCAGCCAAGCAGAAGCTCACGAGCAGTACTTC.

This clonotype was found many times. This chain connects TRBV7-2 to TRBJ2-3; 10 bases are a match to TRBD2. The V and J ends lost 0 bases and 5 bases, in that order; junction bases with no gene match: 5. The CDR3 extends over 16 amino acids. The germline V gene has CDR1 SGHTA and CDR2 FQGNSA. The CDR3 DNA reads TGTGCCAGCAGCTTAGCGCTAAGACTAGCGGGAGATACGCAGTATTTT. It yields the protein CASSLALRLAGDTQYF.

This clonotype was observed a handful of times. The CDR3 DNA reads TGTGCCAGCAGTTTCGGACTAGCGGGGGGTCCCCTCTCCTACGAGCAGTACGTC. This translates into CASSFGLAGGPLSYEQYV. The chain employs TRBV7-9 and TRBJ2-7; TRBD2 aligns across 14 bases. The germline V gene encodes CDR1 SEHNR and CDR2 FQNEAQ (reference sequence). Trimming cost V 6 bases and J 0 bases; bases outside gene matches: 10. The CDR3 is 18 residues long.

This clonotype has a handful of counts. The chain carries TRBV5-6 and TRBJ2-2, with 9 bases identical to TRBD2. Germline V gene lookup returns CDR1 SGHDT and CDR2 YYEEEE. This CDR3 has 16 amino acids. Unmatched junction bases numbered 4, after V lost 0 bases and J lost 4 bases. CDR3: CASSLERGEITGELFF. CDR3 bases: TGTGCCAGCAGCTTGGAGCGGGGGGAAATCACCGGGGAGCTGTTTTTT.

This clonotype was counted many times. The gene calls are TRBV7-9 and TRBJ1-2; D is unresolved. Germline V gene data show CDR1 as SEHNR and CDR2 as FQNEAQ (reference sequence). Trimming cost V 5 bases and J 8 bases, with 9 bases left between them. This CDR3 has 11 residues. This CDR3 is CASSPGRGYTF. CDR3 nucleotides: TGTGCCAGCAGCCCCGGGAGAGGCTACACCTTC. The full variable domain, in which reference TRBV7-9 and TRBJ1-2 provide the parts outside the CDR3, is DTGVSQNPRHKITKRGQNVTFRCDPISEHNRLYWYRQTLGQGPEFLTYFQNEAQLEKSRLLSDRFSAERPKGSFSTLEIQRTEQGDSAMYLCASSPGRGYTFGSGTRLTVV.

V and J are TRBV28 and TRBJ2-7; D call uncertain. Trimming removed 4 bases at V and 2 bases at J, with 21 bases between. Germline V lookup: CDR1 MDHEN, CDR2 SYDVKM. This CDR3 is built from 17 residues. The CDR3 DNA reads TGTGCCAGCAGTTCATCGACGGCATACCGACCCCCCTACGAGCAGTACGTC. Its translation: CASSSSTAYRPPYEQYV.